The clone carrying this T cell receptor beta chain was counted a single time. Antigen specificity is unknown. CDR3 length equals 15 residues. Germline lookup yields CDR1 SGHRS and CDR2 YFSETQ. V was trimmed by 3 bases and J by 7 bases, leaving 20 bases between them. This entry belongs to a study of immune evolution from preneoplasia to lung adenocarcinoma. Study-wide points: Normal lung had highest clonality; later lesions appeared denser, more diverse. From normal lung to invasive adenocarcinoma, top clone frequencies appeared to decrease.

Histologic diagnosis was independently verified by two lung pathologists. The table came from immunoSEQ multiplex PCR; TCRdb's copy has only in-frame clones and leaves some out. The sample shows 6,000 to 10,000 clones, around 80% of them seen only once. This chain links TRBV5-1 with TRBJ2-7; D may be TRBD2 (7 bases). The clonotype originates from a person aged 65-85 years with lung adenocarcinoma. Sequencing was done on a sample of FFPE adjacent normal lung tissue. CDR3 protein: CASSSRGGGSREQYF. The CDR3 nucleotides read TGCGCCAGCAGCTCCCGGGGAGGGGGGTCGCGGGAGCAGTACTTC. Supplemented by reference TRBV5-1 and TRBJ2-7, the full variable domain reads KAGVTQTPRYLIKTRGQQVTLSCSPISGHRSVSWYQQTPGQGLQFLFEYFSETQRNKGNFPGRFSGRQFSNSRSEMNVSTLELGDSALYLCASSSRGGGSREQYFGPGTRLTVT.